Shown below are 2 T cell receptor beta chains from a single sample sequenced in a study of cytomegalovirus exposure and HLA in healthy donors. The PCR was carried out with 60 Vbeta primers and 13 Jbeta primers. Produced via immunoSEQ multiplex PCR; TCRdb's table is partial and in-frame only. The top ten clones hold over 12% of a sample with roughly 180,000 clones, around 79% of them seen once. Sequencing was carried out using PBMCs. These receptors originate from a man aged 45 to 65 in good health and CMV-seropositive.

This chain connects TRBV2 to TRBJ2-1; 7 bases match TRBD2. Germline values: CDR1 SNHLY, CDR2 FYNNEI. The ends lost 2 bases at V and 8 bases at J; junction bases unmatched: 6. CDR3 length equals 14 residues. Here the CDR3 DNA reads TGTGCCAGCAGTGAAAATTACCTAGCGGATGAGCAGTTCTTC. It yields the protein CASSENYLADEQFF.

This clone was recorded at least ten times. The chain combines TRBV5-1 with TRBJ2-3; the match to TRBD1 covers 8 bases. The CDR3 is made up of 15 amino acids. Germline values: CDR1 SGHRS, CDR2 YFSETQ. Trimming removed 4 bases from V and 4 bases from J; junction bases left unmatched: 8. Here the CDR3 DNA reads TGCGCCAGCAGCCCTGGGACAGGAGTGGCAGATACGCAGTATTTT. Translating it yields CASSPGTGVADTQYF.